A selection of T cell receptor beta chains follows, all from one sample in a study of cytomegalovirus exposure and HLA in healthy donors. The repertoire was sequenced with immunoSEQ multiplex PCR; TCRdb's copy has only in-frame clones and lacks some. Of more than 150,000 clones in the sample, approximately 79% are singletons; the top ten hold around an eighth. The specimen sequenced was PBMCs. The receptors were sampled from a man in his fifties or sixties in good health and CMV-seropositive. The CDR3 runs from the conserved cysteine through the conserved F or W. D genes are given only for firm matches. Clone sizes are given selectively: once, few, many, or a class where the clone is expanded.

D gene: TRBD1
clone size: .
J gene: TRBJ1-3
V gene: TRBV18
CDR3 protein: CASSPGDRGLGNTIYF
CDR3 DNA: TGTGCCAGCTCACCCGGGGACAGGGGACTTGGAAACACCATATATTTT

D gene: .
clone size: .
J gene: TRBJ1-3
V gene: TRBV19
CDR3 protein: CASSTRDSGNTIYF
CDR3 DNA: TGTGCCAGTAGTACCAGGGATTCTGGAAACACCATATATTTT

D gene: .
clone size: .
J gene: TRBJ2-6
V gene: TRBV7-9
CDR3 protein: CSSSHPGFGANVLTF
CDR3 DNA: TGTTCCAGCAGCCACCCAGGGTTTGGGGCCAACGTCCTGACTTTC

D gene: TRBD1
clone size: .
J gene: TRBJ1-6
V gene: TRBV6-5
CDR3 protein: CASSYGTGQNSPLHF
CDR3 DNA: TGTGCCAGCAGTTACGGGACAGGGCAAAATTCACCCCTCCACTTT

D gene: .
clone size: .
J gene: TRBJ1-5
V gene: TRBV2
CDR3 protein: CASSGGSYSNQPQHF
CDR3 DNA: TGTGCCAGCAGTGGAGGATCTTATAGCAATCAGCCCCAGCATTTT

D gene: .
clone size: .
J gene: TRBJ2-1
V gene: TRBV4-1
CDR3 protein: CASSREGLSSYNEQFF
CDR3 DNA: TGCGCCAGCAGCCGAGAGGGACTGAGCTCCTACAATGAGCAGTTCTTC

D gene: TRBD1
clone size: .
J gene: TRBJ2-7
V gene: TRBV5-8
CDR3 protein: CASSLIPGTGRNEQYF
CDR3 DNA: TGTGCCAGCAGCTTGATCCCCGGGACAGGTAGGAACGAGCAGTACTTC

D gene: .
clone size: .
J gene: TRBJ2-1
V gene: TRBV6-5
CDR3 protein: CASSLNNEQFF
CDR3 DNA: TGTGCCAGCAGCCTTAACAATGAGCAGTTCTTC

D gene: TRBD1
clone size: .
J gene: TRBJ2-7
V gene: TRBV11-3
CDR3 protein: CASSSGTAPYEQYF
CDR3 DNA: TGTGCCAGCAGCTCAGGGACAGCGCCCTACGAGCAGTACTTC

D gene: .
clone size: .
J gene: TRBJ2-1
V gene: TRBV5-5
CDR3 protein: CASSLAGVNEQFF
CDR3 DNA: TGTGCCAGCAGCCTGGCGGGTGTCAATGAGCAGTTCTTC

D gene: .
clone size: .
J gene: TRBJ2-2
V gene: TRBV7-3
CDR3 protein: CASSLEPRGTGELFF
CDR3 DNA: TGTGCCAGCAGCTTAGAGCCTCGAGGCACCGGGGAGCTGTTTTTT

D gene: TRBD1
clone size: .
J gene: TRBJ2-7
V gene: TRBV7-2
CDR3 protein: CASSLRTGGGLDSYEQYF
CDR3 DNA: TGTGCCAGCAGCTTAAGGACAGGGGGAGGTTTGGACTCCTACGAGCAGTACTTC

D gene: TRBD1
clone size: .
J gene: TRBJ2-2
V gene: TRBV13
CDR3 protein: CASSWTPGQGFGTGELFF
CDR3 DNA: TGTGCCAGCAGCTGGACCCCGGGACAGGGATTCGGCACCGGGGAGCTGTTTTTT

D gene: .
clone size: .
J gene: TRBJ1-1
V gene: TRBV19
CDR3 protein: CASNTRGGNTEAFF
CDR3 DNA: TGTGCCAGTAATACCCGCGGTGGGAACACTGAAGCTTTCTTT

D gene: .
clone size: .
J gene: TRBJ1-1
V gene: TRBV11-2
CDR3 protein: CASSLETGNTEAFF
CDR3 DNA: TGTGCCAGCAGCTTAGAGACAGGGAACACTGAAGCTTTCTTT

D gene: TRBD1
clone size: .
J gene: TRBJ1-6
V gene: TRBV18
CDR3 protein: CASSQETGGAGSPLHF
CDR3 DNA: TGTGCCAGCTCTCAAGAGACAGGGGGCGCGGGTTCACCCCTCCACTTT

D gene: .
clone size: .
J gene: TRBJ2-7
V gene: TRBV5-1
CDR3 protein: CASSAEVGREQYF
CDR3 DNA: TGCGCCAGCAGCGCCGAGGTAGGCCGGGAGCAGTACTTC

D gene: .
clone size: few
J gene: TRBJ1-2
V gene: TRBV4-3
CDR3 protein: CASSQELGEDYGYTF
CDR3 DNA: TGCGCCAGCAGCCAAGAGCTAGGGGAAGACTATGGCTACACCTTC

D gene: .
clone size: .
J gene: TRBJ2-5
V gene: TRBV6-5
CDR3 protein: CATLAAGVETQYF
CDR3 DNA: TGTGCCACCCTAGCAGCGGGTGTAGAGACCCAGTACTTC

D gene: .
clone size: .
J gene: TRBJ1-2
V gene: TRBV10-3
CDR3 protein: CAISEDSFNYGYTF
CDR3 DNA: TGTGCCATCAGTGAGGACAGCTTTAACTATGGCTACACCTTC

D gene: .
clone size: .
J gene: TRBJ1-5
V gene: TRBV2
CDR3 protein: CASKFGVEQPQHF
CDR3 DNA: TGTGCCAGCAAGTTCGGGGTTGAGCAGCCCCAGCATTTT

D gene: .
clone size: .
J gene: TRBJ2-3
V gene: TRBV30
CDR3 protein: CAWSPKRTRTDTQYF
CDR3 DNA: TGTGCCTGGAGTCCAAAGCGGACCCGCACAGATACGCAGTATTTT

D gene: .
clone size: .
J gene: TRBJ1-4
V gene: TRBV7-9
CDR3 protein: CASSTPLYQTGGEKLFF
CDR3 DNA: TGTGCCAGCAGCACCCCCCTCTACCAGACAGGTGGGGAAAAACTGTTTTTT

D gene: .
clone size: few
J gene: TRBJ1-2
V gene: TRBV5-6
CDR3 protein: CASSLDTNYGYTF
CDR3 DNA: TGTGCCAGCAGCTTGGACACAAACTATGGCTACACCTTC

D gene: .
clone size: .
J gene: TRBJ1-5
V gene: TRBV12-1
CDR3 protein: CASSFLGNTGGWGHF
CDR3 DNA: TGTGCCAGCAGCTTTTTGGGGAATACAGGGGGCTGGGGGCATTTT

D gene: .
clone size: .
J gene: TRBJ1-1
V gene: TRBV6-1
CDR3 protein: CASIGGGGLNTEAFF
CDR3 DNA: TGTGCCAGCATAGGCGGGGGTGGATTGAACACTGAAGCTTTCTTT

D gene: .
clone size: .
J gene: TRBJ1-5
V gene: TRBV6-1
CDR3 protein: CASSPQGGQPQHF
CDR3 DNA: TGTGCCAGCAGCCCCCAGGGTGGGCAGCCCCAGCATTTT

D gene: .
clone size: few
J gene: TRBJ2-3
V gene: TRBV6-6
CDR3 protein: CASSSPRAGRTDTQYF
CDR3 DNA: TGTGCCAGCAGTTCCCCTCGGGCGGGGCGCACAGATACGCAGTATTTT

D gene: .
clone size: .
J gene: TRBJ1-6
V gene: TRBV28
CDR3 protein: CASSPESGGSPLHF
CDR3 DNA: TGTGCCAGCAGTCCCGAATCAGGTGGTTCACCCCTCCACTTT

D gene: .
clone size: .
J gene: TRBJ2-7
V gene: TRBV28
CDR3 protein: CASSPANRPYEQYF
CDR3 DNA: TGTGCCAGCAGTCCTGCGAACAGGCCCTACGAGCAGTACTTC

D gene: TRBD2
clone size: .
J gene: TRBJ2-3
V gene: TRBV9
CDR3 protein: CASGALSGGSDTQYF
CDR3 DNA: TGTGCCAGCGGAGCTCTTAGCGGGGGGTCGGATACGCAGTATTTT

D gene: .
clone size: .
J gene: TRBJ2-1
V gene: TRBV19
CDR3 protein: CASSSVGQRAYNEQFF
CDR3 DNA: TGTGCCAGTAGTTCCGTGGGCCAGAGGGCCTACAATGAGCAGTTCTTC

D gene: .
clone size: .
J gene: TRBJ1-1
V gene: TRBV19
CDR3 protein: CASSIDQPGNTEAFF
CDR3 DNA: TGTGCCAGTAGTATAGATCAACCGGGGAACACTGAAGCTTTCTTT

D gene: TRBD1
clone size: few
J gene: TRBJ2-3
V gene: TRBV11-2
CDR3 protein: CASSLTGGIKTDTQYF
CDR3 DNA: TGTGCCAGCAGCCTAACAGGGGGTATCAAGACAGATACGCAGTATTTT

D gene: .
clone size: .
J gene: TRBJ2-6
V gene: TRBV29-1
CDR3 protein: CSVEGTVTSGANVLTF
CDR3 DNA: TGCAGCGTTGAAGGAACAGTCACCTCTGGGGCCAACGTCCTGACTTTC

D gene: .
clone size: once
J gene: TRBJ1-5
V gene: TRBV19
CDR3 protein: CASSILDTRQPQHF
CDR3 DNA: TGTGCCAGTAGTATTTTGGACACTCGTCAGCCCCAGCATTTT

D gene: .
clone size: .
J gene: TRBJ2-3
V gene: TRBV7-9
CDR3 protein: CASSLPTGTGTDTQYF
CDR3 DNA: TGTGCCAGCAGCTTACCGACAGGAACGGGCACAGATACGCAGTATTTT

D gene: .
clone size: .
J gene: TRBJ1-2
V gene: TRBV5-6
CDR3 protein: CASSFGEGGYGYTF
CDR3 DNA: TGTGCCAGCAGCTTCGGGGAGGGAGGTTATGGCTACACCTTC

D gene: TRBD1
clone size: .
J gene: TRBJ1-2
V gene: TRBV7-9
CDR3 protein: CASSFRDSPAYGYTF
CDR3 DNA: TGTGCCAGCAGCTTCCGGGACAGTCCGGCCTATGGCTACACCTTC

D gene: TRBD1
clone size: few
J gene: TRBJ2-6
V gene: TRBV7-3
CDR3 protein: CASSAGTGISGANVLTF
CDR3 DNA: TGTGCCAGCAGCGCCGGGACAGGGATCTCTGGGGCCAACGTCCTGACTTTC

D gene: .
clone size: .
J gene: TRBJ1-1
V gene: TRBV7-2
CDR3 protein: CASSPAGRVNTEAFF
CDR3 DNA: TGTGCCAGCAGCCCTGCCGGCAGGGTAAACACTGAAGCTTTCTTT

D gene: .
clone size: .
J gene: TRBJ1-2
V gene: TRBV19
CDR3 protein: CASREDSPHGYTF
CDR3 DNA: TGTGCCAGCCGTGAGGACAGCCCCCATGGCTACACCTTC